This is a list of T cell receptor beta chains from one sample in a study of Graves' ophthalmopathy and Graves' hyperthyroidism. In TCRdb, the multiplex PCR reads were re-called with MiXCR into one record per CDR3 protein. The data show some 150,000 distinct CDR3 sequences, with approximately 40% seen just once and around 9.3% held by the top ten. Sequencing was performed on peripheral blood. Receptors originate from a man in his thirties or forties with Graves' ophthalmopathy. The CDR3 runs from the conserved cysteine through the conserved F or W. D genes are given only for firm matches. A row's size may be missing; if present it is once, few, many or a size class.

CDR3nt: TGCAGCGTTGAACCTACCCCCGCGACAGGGTTAGCCAACACTGAAGCTTTCTTT; CDR3aa: CSVEPTPATGLANTEAFF; abundance: -; j_gene: TRBJ1-1; d_gene: TRBD1; v_gene: TRBV29-1
CDR3nt: TGTGCCAGCAGCCAACAAAGCTGGACTAGGCCCACCGGGGAGCTGTTTTTT; CDR3aa: CASSQQSWTRPTGELFF; abundance: many; j_gene: TRBJ2-2; d_gene: TRBD2; v_gene: TRBV11-2
CDR3nt: TGTGCCAGCAGTTACTCCCTTGGAGGTTCAGCTAACTATGGCTACACCTTC; CDR3aa: CASSYSLGGSANYGYTF; abundance: many; j_gene: TRBJ1-2; d_gene: -; v_gene: TRBV6-5
CDR3nt: TGTGCCAGTAGTCAGCCTGAGGGGGGATGGGGTGAAGCTTTCTTT; CDR3aa: CASSQPEGGWGEAFF; abundance: many; j_gene: TRBJ1-1; d_gene: -; v_gene: TRBV19
CDR3nt: TGCGCCAGCAGTGAATCAACTGGGACTAGCGGGAACACAGATACGCAGTATTTT; CDR3aa: CASSESTGTSGNTDTQYF; abundance: -; j_gene: TRBJ2-3; d_gene: TRBD2; v_gene: TRBV10-1
CDR3nt: TGTGCCAGCAGCCCGACGGCGGGGCAGGGCATCCCTGAAGCTTTCTTT; CDR3aa: CASSPTAGQGIPEAFF; abundance: many; j_gene: TRBJ1-1; d_gene: -; v_gene: TRBV4-2
CDR3nt: TGTGCCAGCAGTTACTCGACTGTAAACACCGGGGAGCTGTTTTTT; CDR3aa: CASSYSTVNTGELFF; abundance: many; j_gene: TRBJ2-2; d_gene: -; v_gene: TRBV6-2/TRBV6-3
CDR3nt: TGTGCCAGCAGTTACTCGAATGTACCTTACTCCTACGAGCAGTACTTC; CDR3aa: CASSYSNVPYSYEQYF; abundance: -; j_gene: TRBJ2-7; d_gene: -; v_gene: TRBV6-2/TRBV6-3
CDR3nt: TGCAGTGCTAGAGATCAATCTTCGGGGCTTTTCTATGGCTACACCTTC; CDR3aa: CSARDQSSGLFYGYTF; abundance: many; j_gene: TRBJ1-2; d_gene: -; v_gene: TRBV20-1
CDR3nt: TGTGCCAGCAGCTTTAACGGGAGCCCAGAGACCCAGTACTTC; CDR3aa: CASSFNGSPETQYF; abundance: -; j_gene: TRBJ2-5; d_gene: -; v_gene: TRBV7-8
CDR3nt: TGTGCCAGCAGCTCTAGGGGGGGTCTGGAGACCCAGTACTTC; CDR3aa: CASSSRGGLETQYF; abundance: many; j_gene: TRBJ2-5; d_gene: -; v_gene: TRBV28
CDR3nt: TGTGCCAGCAGCCTGAATGACAGGGCATATGGCTACACCTTC; CDR3aa: CASSLNDRAYGYTF; abundance: -; j_gene: TRBJ1-2; d_gene: TRBD1; v_gene: TRBV7-2
CDR3nt: TGTGCCAGCAGCCCACCACTCCTTAACACCGGGGAGCTGTTTTTT; CDR3aa: CASSPPLLNTGELFF; abundance: few; j_gene: TRBJ2-2; d_gene: -; v_gene: TRBV11-2
CDR3nt: TGTGCCAGCAGCTTAGCAGGCAGATTAAACGAGCAGTACTTC; CDR3aa: CASSLAGRLNEQYF; abundance: -; j_gene: TRBJ2-7; d_gene: -; v_gene: TRBV11-2
CDR3nt: TGTGCCACCATTACTGGGGGGACGGGAGCCGGGGAGCTGTTTTTT; CDR3aa: CATITGGTGAGELFF; abundance: -; j_gene: TRBJ2-2; d_gene: -; v_gene: TRBV28
CDR3nt: TGTGCCAGCAGTCCCGGTACAGGGCGCCATGGCTACACCTTC; CDR3aa: CASSPGTGRHGYTF; abundance: many; j_gene: TRBJ1-2; d_gene: -; v_gene: TRBV27
CDR3nt: TGTGCCATCAGTGAGGACCCTCCCGAGCAGTACTTC; CDR3aa: CAISEDPPEQYF; abundance: -; j_gene: TRBJ2-7; d_gene: -; v_gene: TRBV10-3
CDR3nt: TGCAGCGTTGGTCCCGGTGACACTGAAGCTTTCTTT; CDR3aa: CSVGPGDTEAFF; abundance: -; j_gene: TRBJ1-1; d_gene: -; v_gene: TRBV29-1
CDR3nt: TGTGCCAGCAGCCCCGGGACAGCGAATCATGGCTACACCTTC; CDR3aa: CASSPGTANHGYTF; abundance: -; j_gene: TRBJ1-2; d_gene: TRBD1; v_gene: TRBV11-3
CDR3nt: TGCAGTGCTAAAGAGGGACAGGCTCACGAGCAGTACTTC; CDR3aa: CSAKEGQAHEQYF; abundance: -; j_gene: TRBJ2-7; d_gene: TRBD1; v_gene: TRBV20-1
CDR3nt: TGTGCCAGCAGTTTCAACGGCTACTGGCAGTACTTC; CDR3aa: CASSFNGYWQYF; abundance: few; j_gene: TRBJ2-7; d_gene: -; v_gene: TRBV12-3/TRBV12-4
CDR3nt: TGTGCCAGCAGAGCGGGACTGTTCTATGGCTACACCTTC; CDR3aa: CASRAGLFYGYTF; abundance: -; j_gene: TRBJ1-2; d_gene: -; v_gene: TRBV6-1
CDR3nt: TGCGCCAGCAGCCTCAGGGTGAACACTGAAGCTTTCTTT; CDR3aa: CASSLRVNTEAFF; abundance: many; j_gene: TRBJ1-1; d_gene: -; v_gene: TRBV4-3
CDR3nt: TGTGCCAGCACGCGGGGGTCTACTGGAAACACCATATATTTT; CDR3aa: CASTRGSTGNTIYF; abundance: many; j_gene: TRBJ1-3; d_gene: -; v_gene: TRBV28
CDR3nt: TGCAGTGCTAGAGGCCAGGCTTACGAGCAGTACTTC; CDR3aa: CSARGQAYEQYF; abundance: many; j_gene: TRBJ2-7; d_gene: -; v_gene: TRBV20-1
CDR3nt: TGTGCCAGCAGTTCTACGGGACAGCTCACAGATACGCAGTATTTT; CDR3aa: CASSSTGQLTDTQYF; abundance: many; j_gene: TRBJ2-3; d_gene: TRBD1; v_gene: TRBV6-5
CDR3nt: TGTGCCAGCTGGACTAGCGGGAGGGAGGCCGGGGAGCTGTTTTTT; CDR3aa: CASWTSGREAGELFF; abundance: many; j_gene: TRBJ2-2; d_gene: TRBD2; v_gene: TRBV6-1
CDR3nt: TGTGCCAGCAGACAAACAGGGGGTGGCTACACCTTC; CDR3aa: CASRQTGGGYTF; abundance: many; j_gene: TRBJ1-2; d_gene: TRBD1; v_gene: TRBV12-3/TRBV12-4
CDR3nt: TGTGCCATCGCTGGGGAATGGATCACTGAAGCTTTCTTT; CDR3aa: CAIAGEWITEAFF; abundance: many; j_gene: TRBJ1-1; d_gene: -; v_gene: TRBV10-3
CDR3nt: TGTGCCAGCAGCTCTGAATGGGGCGCCATCCGGGACGAGCAGTACTTC; CDR3aa: CASSSEWGAIRDEQYF; abundance: -; j_gene: TRBJ2-7; d_gene: -; v_gene: TRBV12-3/TRBV12-4
CDR3nt: TGTGCCTGGAGTAACACCAGGGGAGTAGTCTATGGCTACACCTTC; CDR3aa: CAWSNTRGVVYGYTF; abundance: many; j_gene: TRBJ1-2; d_gene: -; v_gene: TRBV30
CDR3nt: TGTGCCACCAGTGATGGTGGGACAGGGCGACCCGGGACCCAGTACTTC; CDR3aa: CATSDGGTGRPGTQYF; abundance: many; j_gene: TRBJ2-5; d_gene: TRBD1; v_gene: TRBV24-1
CDR3nt: TGTGCCAGCACCAAAGGGGGGGAGCGGGCAGCCACAGATACGCAGTATTTT; CDR3aa: CASTKGGERAATDTQYF; abundance: -; j_gene: TRBJ2-3; d_gene: -; v_gene: TRBV12-3/TRBV12-4
CDR3nt: TGTGCCAGCAGTATATACAGGGGCGCCTACGAGCAGTACTTC; CDR3aa: CASSIYRGAYEQYF; abundance: -; j_gene: TRBJ2-7; d_gene: TRBD1; v_gene: TRBV7-2
CDR3nt: TGTGCCACCAGCAGAGATACGCAAAGCCGCTACACCTTC; CDR3aa: CATSRDTQSRYTF; abundance: -; j_gene: TRBJ1-2; d_gene: -; v_gene: TRBV15
CDR3nt: TGCAGCGTTGGTCCCCATAGCAATCAGCCCCAGCATTTT; CDR3aa: CSVGPHSNQPQHF; abundance: many; j_gene: TRBJ1-5; d_gene: -; v_gene: TRBV29-1
CDR3nt: TGCAGTGCTCAACCCGCCCCGGGACAGGGGGCTACTGAAGCTTTCTTT; CDR3aa: CSAQPAPGQGATEAFF; abundance: many; j_gene: TRBJ1-1; d_gene: TRBD1; v_gene: TRBV20-1
CDR3nt: TGCGCCAGCAGCAGAGTTTCGGGGACTCACTCCTACGAGCAGTACTTC; CDR3aa: CASSRVSGTHSYEQYF; abundance: many; j_gene: TRBJ2-7; d_gene: -; v_gene: TRBV5-1
CDR3nt: TGTGCCAGCAGTTACTACAACCGAAGGACAGAATTAGAGACCCAGTACTTC; CDR3aa: CASSYYNRRTELETQYF; abundance: few; j_gene: TRBJ2-5; d_gene: -; v_gene: TRBV6-5
CDR3nt: TGTGCCTGGAGTCCCCAGGCACGGGGGGCCAACGTCCTGACTTTC; CDR3aa: CAWSPQARGANVLTF; abundance: many; j_gene: TRBJ2-6; d_gene: -; v_gene: TRBV30
CDR3nt: TGTGCCAGCGGCCGGACGACAGTTGAAGCTTTCTTT; CDR3aa: CASGRTTVEAFF; abundance: -; j_gene: TRBJ1-1; d_gene: -; v_gene: TRBV6-2/TRBV6-3
CDR3nt: TGTGCCAGCAGCCCTCGCTCGGGACCCGGCAAACCGAGCGGGGTCTACGAGCAGTACTTC; CDR3aa: CASSPRSGPGKPSGVYEQYF; abundance: many; j_gene: TRBJ2-7; d_gene: TRBD2; v_gene: TRBV4-2
CDR3nt: TGCGCCAGCAGCCAAAATCCCGGCAGCCAAGAGACCCAGTACTTC; CDR3aa: CASSQNPGSQETQYF; abundance: many; j_gene: TRBJ2-5; d_gene: -; v_gene: TRBV4-1
CDR3nt: TGTGCCAGCAGTGAGAACGGGTACCAAGAGACCCAGTACTTC; CDR3aa: CASSENGYQETQYF; abundance: once; j_gene: TRBJ2-5; d_gene: -; v_gene: TRBV2
CDR3nt: TGTGCCAGCAGTTTAAGACAGGACGTGGGAGCTTTCTTT; CDR3aa: CASSLRQDVGAFF; abundance: many; j_gene: TRBJ1-1; d_gene: -; v_gene: TRBV28
CDR3nt: TGTGCCAGCAGCCAGAACCGGGGGTGGGAGCTGTTTTTT; CDR3aa: CASSQNRGWELFF; abundance: -; j_gene: TRBJ2-2; d_gene: -; v_gene: TRBV7-2
CDR3nt: TGTGCCAGCGGATGGACAGGGCACAATTCACCCCTCCACTTT; CDR3aa: CASGWTGHNSPLHF; abundance: many; j_gene: TRBJ1-6; d_gene: TRBD1; v_gene: TRBV27
CDR3nt: TGTGCCAGCAGCGTAGACTTTTCCGGATTCTACGAGCAGTACTTC; CDR3aa: CASSVDFSGFYEQYF; abundance: -; j_gene: TRBJ2-7; d_gene: -; v_gene: TRBV9
CDR3nt: TGTGCCAGCAGTCCGAGACAGGGGAGCTCCTACGAGCAGTACTTC; CDR3aa: CASSPRQGSSYEQYF; abundance: -; j_gene: TRBJ2-7; d_gene: TRBD1; v_gene: TRBV28
CDR3nt: TGTGCCAGCAGTCTCTGGCAGGGACAGCCCCAGCATTTT; CDR3aa: CASSLWQGQPQHF; abundance: many; j_gene: TRBJ1-5; d_gene: -; v_gene: TRBV28
CDR3nt: TGTGCCAGCAGTTTTTCGCGGGGGGTGCTGTTTTTT; CDR3aa: CASSFSRGVLFF; abundance: many; j_gene: TRBJ2-2; d_gene: TRBD2; v_gene: TRBV12-3/TRBV12-4
CDR3nt: TGTGCCAGTAGGCGAGGAACGGGAAACACCATATATTTT; CDR3aa: CASRRGTGNTIYF; abundance: many; j_gene: TRBJ1-3; d_gene: -; v_gene: TRBV19
CDR3nt: TGTGCCAGCAGCCAGGACAGGGGGCCCAACTATGGCTACACCTTC; CDR3aa: CASSQDRGPNYGYTF; abundance: many; j_gene: TRBJ1-2; d_gene: TRBD1; v_gene: TRBV4-2
CDR3nt: TGCAGCGTTCCGACAGGGCCTGGCTACACCTTC; CDR3aa: CSVPTGPGYTF; abundance: once; j_gene: TRBJ1-2; d_gene: TRBD1; v_gene: TRBV29-1